These T cell receptor beta chains were read from a single sample in a study of blood T cell repertoires in COVID-19. Some clones are missing from TCRdb's copy, which holds only in-frame ones; the method was immunoSEQ multiplex PCR. The repertoire includes a few hundred thousand clones, around 87% of them detected once, and 7.1% sits in the top ten. Material: peripheral blood. All receptors come from a woman in her 70s with active or convalescent COVID-19. Each CDR3 is given with its conserved first and last residue. Each record gives: D gene, V gene, J gene, clone size, CDR3 protein, CDR3 DNA. D genes are given only for firm matches. A row's size may be missing; if present it is once, few, many or a size class.

D gene: NA; V gene: TRBV6-6; J gene: TRBJ1-2; clone size: NA; CDR3 protein: CASSSPDGYTF; CDR3 DNA: TGTGCCAGCAGTTCCCCGGATGGCTACACCTTC
D gene: TRBD1; V gene: TRBV18; J gene: TRBJ2-1; clone size: NA; CDR3 protein: CASSPGQASYNEQFF; CDR3 DNA: TGTGCCAGCTCACCCGGACAGGCCTCCTACAATGAGCAGTTCTTC
D gene: NA; V gene: TRBV6-5; J gene: TRBJ1-3; clone size: NA; CDR3 protein: CASTRSGLSGNTIYF; CDR3 DNA: TGTGCCAGCACCCGTTCAGGCCTCTCTGGAAACACCATATATTTT
D gene: NA; V gene: TRBV10-3; J gene: TRBJ2-7; clone size: NA; CDR3 protein: CATTPRGREDEQYF; CDR3 DNA: TGTGCCACCACCCCCCGAGGCAGGGAAGACGAGCAGTACTTC
D gene: NA; V gene: TRBV27; J gene: TRBJ1-2; clone size: NA; CDR3 protein: CASSSWGREAGYTF; CDR3 DNA: TGTGCCAGCAGTTCTTGGGGGCGGGAGGCTGGCTACACCTTC
D gene: NA; V gene: TRBV19; J gene: TRBJ1-2; clone size: NA; CDR3 protein: CASSPGARIIYGYTF; CDR3 DNA: TGTGCCAGTAGCCCAGGGGCCAGGATCATTTATGGCTACACCTTC
D gene: TRBD1; V gene: TRBV5-1; J gene: TRBJ1-6; clone size: NA; CDR3 protein: CASSPLAGTGLGNSPLHF; CDR3 DNA: TGCGCCAGCAGCCCCCTGGCCGGGACAGGGCTCGGTAATTCACCCCTCCACTTT
D gene: TRBD1; V gene: TRBV5-4; J gene: TRBJ2-2; clone size: NA; CDR3 protein: CASSPPGGGTGELFF; CDR3 DNA: TGTGCCAGCAGCCCTCCAGGGGGCGGGACCGGGGAGCTGTTTTTT
D gene: NA; V gene: TRBV5-6; J gene: TRBJ1-1; clone size: NA; CDR3 protein: CASSPTGRTEAFF; CDR3 DNA: TGTGCCAGCAGCCCCACAGGACGGACTGAAGCTTTCTTT
D gene: NA; V gene: TRBV5-5; J gene: TRBJ1-2; clone size: NA; CDR3 protein: CASSLIREGGYTF; CDR3 DNA: TGTGCCAGCAGTCTGATCAGGGAGGGCGGCTACACCTTC
D gene: TRBD1; V gene: TRBV18; J gene: TRBJ2-3; clone size: NA; CDR3 protein: CASSGQGASDTQYF; CDR3 DNA: TGTGCCAGCTCGGGACAGGGGGCATCAGATACGCAGTATTTT
D gene: NA; V gene: TRBV5-6; J gene: TRBJ1-6; clone size: NA; CDR3 protein: CASSQRQVIRNSPLHF; CDR3 DNA: TGTGCCAGCAGCCAACGACAGGTGATAAGGAATTCACCCCTCCACTTT
D gene: NA; V gene: TRBV25-1; J gene: TRBJ2-1; clone size: NA; CDR3 protein: CASSETGFSYNEQFF; CDR3 DNA: TGTGCCAGCAGTGAAACAGGGTTCTCCTACAATGAGCAGTTCTTC
D gene: TRBD1; V gene: TRBV7-9; J gene: TRBJ2-1; clone size: NA; CDR3 protein: CASSRISTGVDEQFF; CDR3 DNA: TGTGCCAGCAGCCGAATCTCTACAGGGGTCGATGAGCAGTTCTTC
D gene: NA; V gene: TRBV9; J gene: TRBJ2-1; clone size: NA; CDR3 protein: CASSVRRGSYNEQFF; CDR3 DNA: TGTGCCAGCAGCGTGAGGCGGGGCTCCTACAATGAGCAGTTCTTC
D gene: NA; V gene: TRBV10-3; J gene: TRBJ1-1; clone size: NA; CDR3 protein: CAISDGGGNTEAFF; CDR3 DNA: TGTGCCATCAGTGACGGTGGAGGGAACACTGAAGCTTTCTTT
D gene: TRBD1; V gene: TRBV7-3; J gene: TRBJ2-1; clone size: once; CDR3 protein: CASSFYRGNEQFF; CDR3 DNA: TGTGCCAGCAGCTTTTACAGGGGCAATGAGCAGTTCTTC
D gene: TRBD1; V gene: TRBV24-1; J gene: TRBJ2-1; clone size: NA; CDR3 protein: CATSDLEQGNYNEQFF; CDR3 DNA: TGTGCCACCAGTGATTTAGAACAGGGGAACTACAATGAGCAGTTCTTC
D gene: TRBD1; V gene: TRBV6-6; J gene: TRBJ2-7; clone size: NA; CDR3 protein: CASSYSKDRVTEQYF; CDR3 DNA: TGTGCCAGCAGTTACTCGAAGGACAGGGTAACCGAGCAGTACTTC
D gene: NA; V gene: TRBV25-1; J gene: TRBJ1-4; clone size: NA; CDR3 protein: CASSHGGRSNEKLFF; CDR3 DNA: TGTGCCAGCAGTCATGGGGGCAGGAGTAATGAAAAACTGTTTTTT
D gene: NA; V gene: TRBV5-4; J gene: TRBJ2-4; clone size: NA; CDR3 protein: CASRGGEETDLILAKNIQYF; CDR3 DNA: TGTGCCAGCAGAGGCGGGGAAGAGACAGACCTGATCTTAGCCAAAAACATTCAGTACTTC
D gene: TRBD1; V gene: TRBV5-4; J gene: TRBJ1-2; clone size: NA; CDR3 protein: CASSLPGGYGYTF; CDR3 DNA: TGTGCCAGCAGCTTGCCAGGGGGCTATGGCTACACCTTC
D gene: TRBD2; V gene: TRBV6-2/TRBV6-3; J gene: TRBJ2-3; clone size: NA; CDR3 protein: CASGPSGFSTDTQYF; CDR3 DNA: TGTGCCAGCGGCCCTAGCGGGTTTAGCACAGATACGCAGTATTTT
D gene: NA; V gene: TRBV15; J gene: TRBJ2-5; clone size: NA; CDR3 protein: CATSTYGQTGAETQYF; CDR3 DNA: TGTGCCACCAGCACCTACGGGCAGACTGGGGCAGAGACCCAGTACTTC
D gene: TRBD1; V gene: TRBV14; J gene: TRBJ2-3; clone size: NA; CDR3 protein: CASSHRDRDLLQYF; CDR3 DNA: TGTGCCAGCAGCCATCGGGACAGGGACCTCCTACAGTATTTT
D gene: NA; V gene: TRBV3-1/TRBV3-2; J gene: TRBJ1-4; clone size: NA; CDR3 protein: CASSQHSGLFF; CDR3 DNA: TGTGCCAGCAGCCAACACTCGGGACTGTTTTTT
D gene: NA; V gene: TRBV4-1; J gene: TRBJ2-1; clone size: NA; CDR3 protein: CASSFRGSTAVGNEQFF; CDR3 DNA: TGCGCCAGCAGCTTTAGGGGGAGTACAGCTGTGGGCAATGAGCAGTTCTTC
D gene: TRBD1; V gene: TRBV6-5; J gene: TRBJ2-7; clone size: NA; CDR3 protein: CASSSDRGPYEQYF; CDR3 DNA: TGTGCCAGCAGTTCCGACAGGGGACCCTACGAGCAGTACTTC
D gene: NA; V gene: TRBV6-6; J gene: TRBJ1-2; clone size: NA; CDR3 protein: CASSSIRANYGYTF; CDR3 DNA: TGTGCCAGCAGTTCGATCAGGGCTAACTATGGCTACACCTTC
D gene: NA; V gene: TRBV5-8; J gene: TRBJ1-2; clone size: NA; CDR3 protein: CASSLTDYRDYGYTF; CDR3 DNA: TGTGCCAGCAGCCTAACCGACTACAGGGACTATGGCTACACCTTC
D gene: NA; V gene: TRBV12-1; J gene: TRBJ2-2; clone size: NA; CDR3 protein: CASSFNRESDTGELFF; CDR3 DNA: TGTGCCAGCAGCTTTAACAGGGAAAGTGACACCGGGGAGCTGTTTTTT
D gene: TRBD2; V gene: TRBV7-3; J gene: TRBJ2-1; clone size: NA; CDR3 protein: CASSVSGGSYNEQFF; CDR3 DNA: TGTGCCAGCAGCGTAAGCGGGGGCTCTTACAATGAGCAGTTCTTC
D gene: TRBD2; V gene: TRBV9; J gene: TRBJ2-2; clone size: NA; CDR3 protein: CASSVVAGGWNTGELFF; CDR3 DNA: TGTGCCAGCAGCGTAGTAGCGGGGGGTTGGAACACCGGGGAGCTGTTTTTT
D gene: TRBD1; V gene: TRBV10-2; J gene: TRBJ1-2; clone size: NA; CDR3 protein: CASGGRGHGYTF; CDR3 DNA: TGCGCCAGCGGGGGTAGGGGGCATGGCTACACCTTC
D gene: NA; V gene: TRBV3-1/TRBV3-2; J gene: TRBJ2-3; clone size: NA; CDR3 protein: CASSSGGTNTDTQYF; CDR3 DNA: TGTGCCAGCAGCTCTGGGGGCACCAACACAGATACGCAGTATTTT